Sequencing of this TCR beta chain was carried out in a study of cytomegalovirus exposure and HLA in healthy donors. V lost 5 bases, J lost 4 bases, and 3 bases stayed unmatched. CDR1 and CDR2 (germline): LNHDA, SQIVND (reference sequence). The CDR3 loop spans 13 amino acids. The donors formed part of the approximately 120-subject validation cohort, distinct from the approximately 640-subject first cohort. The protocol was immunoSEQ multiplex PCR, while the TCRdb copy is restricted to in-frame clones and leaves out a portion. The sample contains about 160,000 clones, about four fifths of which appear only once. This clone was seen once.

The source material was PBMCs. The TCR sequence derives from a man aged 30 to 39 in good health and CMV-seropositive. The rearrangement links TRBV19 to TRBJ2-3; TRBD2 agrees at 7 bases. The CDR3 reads CASSRGLADTQYF. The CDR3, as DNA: TGTGCCAGTAGTCGTGGACTAGCAGATACGCAGTATTTT.